The TCR beta chain under discussion was sequenced for a study of T-cell reconstitution after alpha-beta-depleted transplantation in children. Study results and limitations: Counts and diversity of T cells one year after transplant came mostly from newly produced T cells. Reportedly, roughly two months post-transplant, alpha-beta T cells arose from several hundred expanded graft clones. Day-60 TCRbeta diversity that was high in some patients was derived from surviving recipient T cells and thymic progenitors.

Details on this clonotype: What it binds is not known.

This sample's TCRbeta library carried unique molecular identifier barcodes. TCRdb redid the calling of the PCR reads with MiXCR, one entry per CDR3 protein. The sample lists some 310,000 distinct CDR3 sequences; around 25% were seen once. The CDR3 runs to 15 residues. After removal of 6 bases from V and 6 bases from J, the junction contained 7 bases not matched to a gene. The TCR comes from a male patient younger than 18 who had a stem cell transplant for acute lymphoblastic leukemia, so the T cells may come from the graft donor. The sequenced sample was PBMCs, mostly from graft donor cells, obtained 180 days after TCRalphabeta/CD19-depleted stem cell transplant. The chain links TRBV12-3 or TRBV12-4 to TRBJ2-7; 14 bases are a match to TRBD2. Here the CDR3 DNA reads TGTGCCAGCAGCCCGGGGACTAGCGGGAGCATCGAGCAGTACTTC. Translating gives CASSPGTSGSIEQYF.